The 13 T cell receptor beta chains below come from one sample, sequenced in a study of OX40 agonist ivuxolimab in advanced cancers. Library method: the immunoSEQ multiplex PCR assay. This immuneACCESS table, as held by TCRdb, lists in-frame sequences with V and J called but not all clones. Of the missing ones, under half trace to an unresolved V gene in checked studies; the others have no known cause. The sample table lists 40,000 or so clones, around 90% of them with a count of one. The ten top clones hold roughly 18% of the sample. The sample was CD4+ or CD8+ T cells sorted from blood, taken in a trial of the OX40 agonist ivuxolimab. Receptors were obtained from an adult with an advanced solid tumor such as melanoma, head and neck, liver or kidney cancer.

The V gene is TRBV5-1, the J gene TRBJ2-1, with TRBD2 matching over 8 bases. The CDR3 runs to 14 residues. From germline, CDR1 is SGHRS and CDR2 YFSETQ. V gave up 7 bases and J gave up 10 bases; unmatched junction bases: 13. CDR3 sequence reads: CASCPGLVTEEQFF. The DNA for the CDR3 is TGCGCCAGCTGTCCGGGACTAGTAACGGAGGAGCAGTTCTTC.

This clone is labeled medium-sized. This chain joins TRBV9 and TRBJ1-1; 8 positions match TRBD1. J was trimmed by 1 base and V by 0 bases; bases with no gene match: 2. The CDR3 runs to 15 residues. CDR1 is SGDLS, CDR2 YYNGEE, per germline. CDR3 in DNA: TGTGCCAGCAGCGTAGGGACAGGGTCGAACACTGAAGCTTTCTTT. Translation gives CASSVGTGSNTEAFF.

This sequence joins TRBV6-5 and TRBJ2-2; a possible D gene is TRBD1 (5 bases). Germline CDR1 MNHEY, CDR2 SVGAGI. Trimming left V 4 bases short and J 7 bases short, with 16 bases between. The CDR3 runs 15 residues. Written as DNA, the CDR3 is TGTGCCAGCAGTTTTCGTCAGGGTATGGGCGGGGAGCTGTTTTTT. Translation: CASSFRQGMGGELFF.

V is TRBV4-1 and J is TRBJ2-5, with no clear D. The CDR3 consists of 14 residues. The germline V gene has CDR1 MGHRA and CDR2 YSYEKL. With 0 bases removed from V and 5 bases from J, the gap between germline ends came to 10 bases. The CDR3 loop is CASSQEPRRETQYF. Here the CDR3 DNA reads TGCGCCAGCAGCCAAGAGCCCCGAAGGGAGACCCAGTACTTC.

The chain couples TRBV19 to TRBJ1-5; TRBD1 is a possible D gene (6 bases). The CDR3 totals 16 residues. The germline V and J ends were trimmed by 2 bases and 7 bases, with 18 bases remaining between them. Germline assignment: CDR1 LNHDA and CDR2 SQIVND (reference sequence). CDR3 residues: CASSINTGHLNQPQHF. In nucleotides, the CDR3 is TGTGCCAGTAGTATAAATACAGGGCATTTGAACCAGCCCCAGCATTTT.

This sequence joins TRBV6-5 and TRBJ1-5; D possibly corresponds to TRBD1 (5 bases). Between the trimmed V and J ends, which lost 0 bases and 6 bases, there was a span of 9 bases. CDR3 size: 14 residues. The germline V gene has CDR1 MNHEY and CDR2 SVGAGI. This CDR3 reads CASSYSRGGQPQHF. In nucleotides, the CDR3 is TGTGCCAGCAGTTACTCGAGGGGAGGTCAGCCCCAGCATTTT.

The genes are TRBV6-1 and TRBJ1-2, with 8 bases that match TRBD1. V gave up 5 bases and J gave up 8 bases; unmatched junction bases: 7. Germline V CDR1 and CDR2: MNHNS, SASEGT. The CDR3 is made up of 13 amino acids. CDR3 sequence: CASSFQGARGYTF. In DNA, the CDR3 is TGTGCCAGCAGTTTCCAGGGGGCGCGAGGCTACACCTTC.

CDR3 amino acids: CASSLDPNSPLHF. The CDR3 coding sequence is TGTGCCAGCAGTTTGGACCCGAATTCACCCCTCCACTTT. V is TRBV27 and J is TRBJ1-6; D gene ambiguous. The ends were cut back, 3 bases at V and 7 bases at J, with 7 bases in the middle. The V gene's germline CDR1 is MNHEY and CDR2 SMNVEV (reference sequence). CDR3 length: 13 amino acids.

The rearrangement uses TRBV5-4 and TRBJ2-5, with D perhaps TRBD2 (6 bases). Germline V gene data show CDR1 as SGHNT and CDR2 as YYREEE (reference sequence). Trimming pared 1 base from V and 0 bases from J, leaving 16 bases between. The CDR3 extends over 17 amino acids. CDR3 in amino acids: CASSLKIGLTYQETQYF. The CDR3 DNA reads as TGTGCCAGCAGCTTGAAAATAGGACTAACTTACCAAGAGACCCAGTACTTC.

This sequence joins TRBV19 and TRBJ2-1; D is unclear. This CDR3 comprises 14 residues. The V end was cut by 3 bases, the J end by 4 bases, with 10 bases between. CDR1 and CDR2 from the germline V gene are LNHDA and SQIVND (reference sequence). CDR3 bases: TGTGCCAGTAGTATCAAGGGATATTACAATGAGCAGTTCTTC. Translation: CASSIKGYYNEQFF.

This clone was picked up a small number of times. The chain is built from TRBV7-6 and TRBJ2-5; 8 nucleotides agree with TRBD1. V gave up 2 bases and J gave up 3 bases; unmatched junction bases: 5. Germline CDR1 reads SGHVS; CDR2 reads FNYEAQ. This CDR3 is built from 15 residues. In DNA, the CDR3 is TGTGCCAGCAGCTTATATGGGACAGGTGAAGAGACCCAGTACTTC. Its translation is CASSLYGTGEETQYF.

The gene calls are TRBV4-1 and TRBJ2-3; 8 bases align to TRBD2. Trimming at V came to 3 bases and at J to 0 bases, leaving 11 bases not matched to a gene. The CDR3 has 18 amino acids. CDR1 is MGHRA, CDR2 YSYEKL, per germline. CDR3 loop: CASSQEISRGASTDTQYF. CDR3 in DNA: TGCGCCAGCAGCCAGGAAATCTCGCGGGGGGCGAGCACAGATACGCAGTATTTT.

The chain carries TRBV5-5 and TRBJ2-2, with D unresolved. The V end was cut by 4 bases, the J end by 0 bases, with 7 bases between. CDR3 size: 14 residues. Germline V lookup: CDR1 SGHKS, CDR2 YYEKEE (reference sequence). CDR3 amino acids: CASSDGPNTGELFF. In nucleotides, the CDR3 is TGTGCCAGCAGCGACGGGCCGAACACCGGGGAGCTGTTTTTT.